This entry lists 29 T cell receptor beta chains sequenced from one sample in a study of identical twins. TCRdb reprocessed the 5' RACE reads via MiXCR and lists one record per CDR3 protein. The sample yields some 1,600,000 distinct CDR3 sequences, around 33% seen once. Input material: cord blood. These receptors were taken from a newborn girl in good health.

Regarding this clonotype: Since a much larger clone is just one base distant, this may be a read error. The chain employs TRBV6-5 and TRBJ2-4, with D uncertain. With 8 bases removed from V and 11 bases from J, the gap between germline ends came to 7 bases. The CDR3 spans 9 residues. The V gene's germline CDR1 is MNHEY and CDR2 SVGAGI. The CDR3 region is CASGDVQYF. The CDR3 nucleotides read TGTGCCAGCGGAGACGTTCAGTACTTC.

This clonotype was found a few times. The V gene is TRBV29-1, the J gene TRBJ2-3; D perhaps matches TRBD2 (5 bases). Deletions cut 5 bases from V and 0 bases from J, with 21 bases between. This CDR3 region has 17 residues. Germline CDR1 SQVTM, CDR2 ANQGSEA. The CDR3 loop reads CSVLGGGATSSTDTQYF. The CDR3, as DNA: TGCAGCGTTCTCGGTGGAGGAGCCACTTCTAGCACAGATACGCAGTATTTT.

A few counts support this clonotype. The chain has TRBV5-1 and TRBJ2-7; maybe TRBD1 (6 bases). The V end was cut by 1 base, the J end by 2 bases, with 10 bases between. The germline gives CDR1 SGHRS, CDR2 YFSETQ. The CDR3 totals 14 residues. The CDR3 spells CASSLPGAPYEQYF. DNA for the CDR3: TGCGCCAGCAGCTTGCCAGGGGCCCCCTACGAGCAGTACTTC.

The V and J genes are TRBV20-1 and TRBJ1-6; D unresolved. The CDR3 consists of 13 residues. The germline V gene encodes CDR1 DFQATT and CDR2 SNEGSKA (reference sequence). V was trimmed by 4 bases and J by 6 bases, leaving 10 bases between them. CDR3 in DNA: TGCAGTGCTATTGGGCGCCTTAATTCACCCCTCCACTTT. Protein: CSAIGRLNSPLHF.

To note about this clonotype: Sequence at one end of the junction differs from germline and may be a read error. The V call is TRBV9, the J call TRBJ2-3; weak D call: TRBD2 (7 bases). Germline CDR1 is SGDLS and CDR2 is YYNGEE. This CDR3 comprises 15 residues. The DNA of the CDR3 is TGTGCCAGCAGCCGTAGGGGGGGGAGCACAGAAACGCAGTATTTT. Translation gives CASSRRGGSTETQYF.

The chain uses TRBV29-1 and TRBJ1-1, with 7 bases that match TRBD1. V shed 4 bases and J 4 bases; nucleotides not matched to a gene: 3. CDR3 length: 12 residues. In germline, CDR1 is SQVTM, CDR2 ANQGSEA. The CDR3 coding sequence is TGCAGCGTTGGACAGGGAAGCACTGAAGCTTTCTTT. This codes for CSVGQGSTEAFF.

This clonotype was detected a few times. The chain employs TRBV7-9 and TRBJ2-3; 11 nucleotides match TRBD2. CDR1 is SEHNR, CDR2 FQNEAQ, per germline (reference sequence). The CDR3 is made up of 18 amino acids. V lost 2 bases to trimming and J lost 6 bases; unmatched junction nucleotides: 13. The CDR3 coding sequence is TGTGCCAGCAGCTTACGGCCAATAGCGGGAGGGCCCGGGGATACGCAGTATTTT. Protein: CASSLRPIAGGPGDTQYF. The entire variable domain, with the rest obtained from reference TRBV7-9 and TRBJ2-3, is as follows: DTGVSQNPRHKITKRGQNVTFRCDPISEHNRLYWYRQTLGQGPEFLTYFQNEAQLEKSRLLSDRFSAERPKGSFSTLEIQRTEQGDSAMYLCASSLRPIAGGPGDTQYFGPGTRLTVL.

This chain uses TRBV20-1 with TRBJ1-3; no firm D call. Germline loops: CDR1 DFQATT, CDR2 SNEGSKA (reference sequence). The CDR3 runs 14 residues. V dropped 1 base and J dropped 4 bases, with 11 bases sitting between them. CDR3 coding DNA: TGCAGTGCTAGAGCTCCAGGCCGGGGAAACACCATATATTTT. Translated, it gives CSARAPGRGNTIYF.

This clonotype was seen just once. The V gene is TRBV10-3, the J gene TRBJ2-7; the D is unclear. This CDR3 has 14 residues. Deletions cut 6 bases from V and 7 bases from J, with 19 bases between. CDR1 and CDR2 from the germline V gene are ENHRY and SYGVKD. In nucleotides, the CDR3 is TGTGCCATCAGCGGCCAGGATGCGAGCAATGAGCAGTACTTC. Residues: CAISGQDASNEQYF.

This clonotype was seen at least ten times. The chain uses TRBV12-3 or TRBV12-4 and TRBJ2-7, with D unclear. The V end lost 3 bases, the J end lost 2 bases, and 8 bases lay between the germline ends. The CDR3 length is 13 residues. The CDR3 reads CASSFTPTYEQYF. The CDR3, as DNA: TGTGCCAGCAGTTTCACTCCGACCTACGAGCAGTACTTC.

The genes are TRBV3-1 and TRBJ1-2; 9 bases fit TRBD1. V dropped 6 bases and J dropped 4; count of bases not matched to a gene: 15. Germline assignment: CDR1 LGHDT and CDR2 YNNKEL (reference sequence). The CDR3 consists of 17 residues. The CDR3 nucleotides read TGTGCCAGCAGGAAAACTTCTAGGACAGGGGCTTCCTATGGCTACACCTTC. Its translation is CASRKTSRTGASYGYTF.

The CDR3 coding sequence is TGTGCCAGCTCACCGCACAGCCACTATGGCTACACCTTC. It codes for CASSPHSHYGYTF. The rearrangement joins TRBV18 to TRBJ1-2; no clear D. The V and J ends lost 3 bases and 3 bases respectively, with 8 bases between them. The CDR3 runs 13 residues. Germline V gene lookup returns CDR1 KGHSH and CDR2 LQKENI. Full variable domain (rest looked up from reference TRBV18 and TRBJ1-2): NAGVMQNPRHLVRRRGQEARLRCSPMKGHSHVYWYRQLPEEGLKFMVYLQKENIIDESGMPKERFSAEFPKEGPSILRIQQVVRGDSAAYFCASSPHSHYGYTFGSGTRLTVV.

This clonotype was detected only a few times. V gene TRBV20-1 combines with J gene TRBJ2-5, with 11 bases identical to TRBD2. Germline CDR1 and CDR2: DFQATT and SNEGSKA (reference sequence). This CDR3 contains 17 residues. V lost 0 bases and J lost 11; bases outside the gene matches: 17. The CDR3 region is CSARDRGLAVIYNEQYF. CDR3 DNA sequence: TGCAGTGCTAGAGATCGGGGACTAGCGGTTATATACAATGAGCAGTACTTC.

There are a few counts of this clonotype. The V call is TRBV7-2, the J call TRBJ2-3, with D unresolved. CDR1 is SGHTA, CDR2 FQGNSA, per germline. The CDR3 is 15 residues long. V was clipped by 2 bases and J by 5 bases, with 14 bases between them. This chain's CDR3 is CASSLWAVVRDTQYF. The CDR3 DNA is TGTGCCAGCAGCTTATGGGCAGTGGTTAGAGATACGCAGTATTTT.

The CDR3 region is CASSSYPRQGGAKNIQYF. CDR3 DNA: TGTGCCAGCAGCTCTTACCCCAGACAGGGGGGGGCCAAAAACATTCAGTACTTC. J is TRBJ2-4 and V is TRBV11-2, with 9 bases that match TRBD1. This CDR3 has 18 amino acids. With V trimmed by 4 bases and J by 1 base, 11 bases remained unmatched. Germline V lookup: CDR1 SGHAT, CDR2 FQNNGV.

This clonotype was counted between two and nine times. This chain connects TRBV12-3 or TRBV12-4 to TRBJ2-1; 12 bases agree with TRBD2. The trim removed 3 bases at V and 5 bases at J, leaving 8 bases unmatched. The CDR3 loop spans 17 amino acids. Here the CDR3 reads CASSLSGLAGLDNEQFF. CDR3 nucleotide sequence: TGTGCCAGCAGTTTGTCGGGACTAGCGGGTCTCGACAATGAGCAGTTCTTC.

This sequence joins TRBV5-1 and TRBJ2-5; D is possibly TRBD2 (6 bases). The CDR3 length is 13 residues. The V and J ends lost 6 bases and 2 bases respectively, with 11 bases between them. Germline V gene sequence: CDR1 SGHRS, CDR2 YFSETQ. CDR3 in DNA: TGCGCCAGCACCTGGGACTCACAAGAGACCCAGTACTTC. It codes for CASTWDSQETQYF.

This clonotype came up many times. The genes are TRBV10-3 and TRBJ2-7; no reliable D call. The germline gives CDR1 ENHRY, CDR2 SYGVKD. This CDR3 has 12 residues. Trimming stripped 2 bases from V and 1 base from J, with 3 bases between. CDR3 loop: CAISEISYEQYF. The CDR3 coding sequence is TGTGCCATCAGTGAGATATCCTACGAGCAGTACTTC.

V is TRBV20-1 and J is TRBJ2-1, with TRBD2 matching over 9 bases. CDR1 DFQATT and CDR2 SNEGSKA come from the germline V gene (reference sequence). The CDR3 extends over 15 amino acids. J lost 5 bases, V lost 3 bases, and 8 bases had no gene match. CDR3 nucleotide sequence: TGCAGTGCTAGTCGTAGCGCTAGCGGGGACAATGAGCAGTTCTTC. Its translation: CSASRSASGDNEQFF.

This CDR3 reads CASSYGLAGPYNEQFF. The CDR3 DNA reads as TGTGCCAGCTCCTACGGACTAGCGGGGCCTTACAATGAGCAGTTCTTC. J is TRBJ2-1 and V is TRBV18; 12 nucleotides align to TRBD2. The J segment lost 4 bases and the V segment lost 6 bases, leaving 7 bases of the junction unmatched. Germline-derived CDR1 and CDR2 are KGHSH and LQKENI. The CDR3 runs 16 residues. The variable domain in full, with the rest retrieved from reference TRBV18 and TRBJ2-1, is NAGVMQNPRHLVRRRGQEARLRCSPMKGHSHVYWYRQLPEEGLKFMVYLQKENIIDESGMPKERFSAEFPKEGPSILRIQQVVRGDSAAYFCASSYGLAGPYNEQFFGPGTRLTVL.

The chain employs TRBV12-3 or TRBV12-4 and TRBJ2-1, with 11 nucleotides matching TRBD1. There are 13 residues in the CDR3. Trimming cost V 8 bases and J 9 bases; bases outside gene matches: 6. In DNA form, the CDR3 reads TGTGCCAGCGCGGGACAGGGGGGTGGTGAGCAGTTCTTC. Its protein is CASAGQGGGEQFF.

In regard to this clonotype: A read error is possible here, since a much larger clone lies one base away. The rearrangement joins TRBV29-1 to TRBJ2-1; D perhaps matches TRBD2 (6 bases). V was cut by 5 bases and J by 10 bases, with 18 bases left in between. Germline V gene lookup returns CDR1 SQVTM and CDR2 ANQGSEA. The CDR3 has 13 residues. CDR3 sequence reads: CSVRDFPTYEQFF. CDR3 nucleotide sequence: TGCAGCGTTAGGGACTTTCCAACCTACGAGCAGTTCTTC.

This clonotype was counted ten times or more. V is TRBV11-1 and J is TRBJ2-1; D might be TRBD1 or TRBD2, each matching 5 bases. V was clipped by 0 bases and J by 7 bases, with 13 bases between them. Germline assignment: CDR1 SGHAT and CDR2 FQDESV (reference sequence). The CDR3 spans 15 residues. The CDR3: CASSLAGVDRNEQFF. CDR3 sequence (DNA): TGTGCCAGCAGCTTAGCGGGGGTTGATAGGAATGAGCAGTTCTTC.

There are a few counts of this clonotype. V is TRBV29-1 and J is TRBJ2-2; D may be TRBD2 (6 bases). The V end lost 6 bases, the J end lost 4 bases, and 12 bases lay between the germline ends. Germline lookup yields CDR1 SQVTM and CDR2 ANQGSEA. The CDR3 is made up of 13 amino acids. In DNA form, the CDR3 reads TGCAGCGTCTCCCCCGGGGGCACCGGGGAGCTGTTTTTT. It is translated as CSVSPGGTGELFF.

The CDR3, as DNA: TGTGCCATCAGTGAGATGAGCGTCCCGGGCTATGGCTACACCTTC. This translates into CAISEMSVPGYGYTF. The chain recombines TRBV10-3 with TRBJ1-2; no reliable D call. Trimming cost V 2 bases and J 4 bases, with 14 bases left between them. Germline loops: CDR1 ENHRY, CDR2 SYGVKD. The CDR3 is 15 residues long.

The genes are TRBV2 and TRBJ1-4; D uncertain. Germline lookup yields CDR1 SNHLY and CDR2 FYNNEI. The V end lost 1 base, the J end lost 7 bases, and 10 bases lay between the germline ends. This CDR3 contains 14 residues. In DNA, the CDR3 is TGTGCCAGCAGTGAAGGGACCATGGGTGAAAAACTGTTTTTT. Its translation: CASSEGTMGEKLFF.

On this clonotype itself: This may be a read error, as it is one base from a much larger clone. The chain couples TRBV15 to TRBJ2-3, with D unresolved. This CDR3 spans 11 amino acids. Germline V gives CDR1 LNHNV, CDR2 YYDKDF (reference sequence). The CDR3: CATSRAFTHYF. In nucleotides, the CDR3 is TGTGCCACCAGCAGAGCCTTTACGCACTATTTT. The full variable domain, in which reference TRBV15 and TRBJ2-3 provide the parts outside the CDR3, is DAMVIQNPRYQVTQFGKPVTLSCSQTLNHNVMYWYQQKSSQAPKLLFHYYDKDFNNEADTPDNFQSRRPNTSFCFLDIRSPGLGDTAMYLCATSRAFTHYFGPGTRLTVL.

This clonotype was found once. A junction end diverges from the germline sequence, so it may reflect a read error. V is TRBV2 and J is TRBJ1-6, with TRBD1 matching 11 bases. CDR1 SNHLY and CDR2 FYNNEI come from the germline V gene. The CDR3 has 16 amino acids. The CDR3 DNA follows: TGTGCCTGCAGTGAAGGGACAGGGGGCTATAATTCACCCCTCCACTTT. It is translated as CACSEGTGGYNSPLHF.

The chain couples TRBV20-1 to TRBJ1-1; D remains ambiguous. This CDR3 spans 12 amino acids. Germline CDR1 DFQATT, CDR2 SNEGSKA (reference sequence). The V end lost 4 bases, the J end lost 6 bases, and 12 bases lay between the germline ends. This CDR3 reads CSATNGVPEAFF. DNA for the CDR3: TGCAGTGCTACGAATGGGGTCCCTGAAGCTTTCTTT.